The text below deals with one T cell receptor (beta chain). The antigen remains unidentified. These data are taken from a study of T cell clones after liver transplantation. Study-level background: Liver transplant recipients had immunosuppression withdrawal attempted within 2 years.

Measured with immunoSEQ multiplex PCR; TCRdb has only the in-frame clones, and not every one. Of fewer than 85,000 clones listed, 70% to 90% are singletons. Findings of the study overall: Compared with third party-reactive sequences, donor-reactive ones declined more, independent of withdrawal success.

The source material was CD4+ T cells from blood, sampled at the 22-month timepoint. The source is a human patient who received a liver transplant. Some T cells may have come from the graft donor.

CDR3 sequence (DNA): TGTGCCAGCAGTGTACAGGGGCCCGGGGAGCTGTTTTTT. Translating gives CASSVQGPGELFF. The J gene is TRBJ2-2, the V gene TRBV7-9, with TRBD1 identical over 7 bases. V shed 6 bases and J 6 bases; nucleotides not matched to a gene: 4. The germline gives CDR1 SEHNR, CDR2 FQNEAQ (reference sequence). CDR3 length: 13 amino acids.